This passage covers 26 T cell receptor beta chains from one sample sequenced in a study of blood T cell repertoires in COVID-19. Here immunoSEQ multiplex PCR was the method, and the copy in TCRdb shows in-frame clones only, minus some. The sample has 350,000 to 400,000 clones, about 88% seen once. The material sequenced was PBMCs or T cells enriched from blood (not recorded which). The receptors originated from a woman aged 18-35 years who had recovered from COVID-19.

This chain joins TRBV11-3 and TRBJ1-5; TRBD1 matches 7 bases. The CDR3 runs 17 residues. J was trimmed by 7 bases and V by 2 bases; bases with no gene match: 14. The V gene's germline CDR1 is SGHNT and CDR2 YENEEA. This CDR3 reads CASSLSSTGLSEQPQHF. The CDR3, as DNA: TGTGCCAGCAGCTTATCGTCGACAGGGCTGTCAGAACAGCCCCAGCATTTT.

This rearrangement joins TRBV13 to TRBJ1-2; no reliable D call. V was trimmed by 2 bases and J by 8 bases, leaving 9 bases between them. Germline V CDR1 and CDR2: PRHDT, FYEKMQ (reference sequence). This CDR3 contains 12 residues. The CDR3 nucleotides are TGTGCCAGCAGCTTAACGAACCTAGGCTACACCTTC. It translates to CASSLTNLGYTF.

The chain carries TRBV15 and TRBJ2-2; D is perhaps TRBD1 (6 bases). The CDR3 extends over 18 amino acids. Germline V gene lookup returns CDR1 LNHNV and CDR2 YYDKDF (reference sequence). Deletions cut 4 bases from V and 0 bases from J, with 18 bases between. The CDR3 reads CATSTPSRQGPNTGELFF. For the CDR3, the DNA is TGTGCCACCAGCACTCCTAGTAGGCAGGGGCCGAACACCGGGGAGCTGTTTTTT.

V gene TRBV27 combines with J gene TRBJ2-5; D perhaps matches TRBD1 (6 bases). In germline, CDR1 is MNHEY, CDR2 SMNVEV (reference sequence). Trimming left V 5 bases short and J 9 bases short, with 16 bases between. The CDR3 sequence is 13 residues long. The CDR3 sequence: CASSHLTSGAQYF. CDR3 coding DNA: TGTGCCAGCAGTCACCTGACCTCAGGGGCCCAGTACTTC.

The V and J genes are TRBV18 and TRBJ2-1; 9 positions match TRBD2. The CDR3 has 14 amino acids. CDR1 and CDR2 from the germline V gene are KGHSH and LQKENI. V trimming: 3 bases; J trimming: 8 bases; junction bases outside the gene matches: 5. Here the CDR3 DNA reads TGTGCCAGCTCACCCAGCGGGGGGCCCGATGAGCAGTTCTTC. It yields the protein CASSPSGGPDEQFF.

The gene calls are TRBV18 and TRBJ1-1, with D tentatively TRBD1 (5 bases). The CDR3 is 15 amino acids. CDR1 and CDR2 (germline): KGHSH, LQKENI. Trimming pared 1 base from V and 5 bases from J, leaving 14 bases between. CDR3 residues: CASSPQEAGRTEAFF. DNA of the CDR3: TGTGCCAGCTCACCACAGGAGGCAGGGAGGACTGAAGCTTTCTTT. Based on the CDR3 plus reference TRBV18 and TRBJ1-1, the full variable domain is NAGVMQNPRHLVRRRGQEARLRCSPMKGHSHVYWYRQLPEEGLKFMVYLQKENIIDESGMPKERFSAEFPKEGPSILRIQQVVRGDSAAYFCASSPQEAGRTEAFFGQGTRLTVV.

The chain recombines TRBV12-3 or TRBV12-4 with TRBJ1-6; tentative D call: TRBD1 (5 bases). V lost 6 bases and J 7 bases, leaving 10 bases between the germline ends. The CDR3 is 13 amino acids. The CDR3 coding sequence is TGTGCCAGCAGCCTACGGGGGAATTCACCCCTCCACTTT. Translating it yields CASSLRGNSPLHF.

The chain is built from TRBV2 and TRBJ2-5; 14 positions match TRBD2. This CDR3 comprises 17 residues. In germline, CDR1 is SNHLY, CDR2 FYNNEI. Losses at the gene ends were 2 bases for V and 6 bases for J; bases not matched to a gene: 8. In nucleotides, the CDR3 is TGTGCCAGCAGTGAATCCAGACTAGCGGGGGGGCAAAAGACCCAGTACTTC. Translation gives CASSESRLAGGQKTQYF.

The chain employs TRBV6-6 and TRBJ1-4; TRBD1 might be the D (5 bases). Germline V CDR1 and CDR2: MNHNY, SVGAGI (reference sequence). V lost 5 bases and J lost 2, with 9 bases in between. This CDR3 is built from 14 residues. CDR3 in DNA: TGTGCCAGCAGTCCCAGGGCCACTAATGAAAAACTGTTTTTT. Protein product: CASSPRATNEKLFF.

Here the CDR3 reads CASSYITGGAGTEAFF. CDR3 DNA sequence: TGTGCCAGCAGTTACATTACAGGGGGCGCAGGCACTGAAGCTTTCTTT. The chain uses TRBV6-5 and TRBJ1-1, with 9 bases matching TRBD1. The CDR3 totals 16 residues. Trimming took 2 bases from V and 4 from J; bases not matched to a gene: 8. Per germline, CDR1 MNHEY and CDR2 SVGAGI.

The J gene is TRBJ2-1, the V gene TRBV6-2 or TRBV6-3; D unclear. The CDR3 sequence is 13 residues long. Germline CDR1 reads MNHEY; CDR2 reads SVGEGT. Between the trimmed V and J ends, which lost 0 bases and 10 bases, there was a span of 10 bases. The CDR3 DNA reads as TGTGCCAGCAGTTACTCGAGAGGAAACGAGCAGTTCTTC. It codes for CASSYSRGNEQFF.

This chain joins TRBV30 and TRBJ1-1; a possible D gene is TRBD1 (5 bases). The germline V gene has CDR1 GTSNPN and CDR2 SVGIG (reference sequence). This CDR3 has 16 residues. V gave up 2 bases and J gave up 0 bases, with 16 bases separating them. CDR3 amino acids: CAWSMGGGRMNTEAFF. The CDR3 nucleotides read TGTGCCTGGAGTATGGGGGGAGGCAGAATGAACACTGAAGCTTTCTTT.

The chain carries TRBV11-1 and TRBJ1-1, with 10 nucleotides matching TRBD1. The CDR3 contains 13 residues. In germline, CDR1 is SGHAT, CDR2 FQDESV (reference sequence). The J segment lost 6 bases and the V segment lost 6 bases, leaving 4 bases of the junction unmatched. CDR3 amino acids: CASRQGTGAEAFF. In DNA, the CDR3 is TGTGCCAGCAGGCAGGGGACAGGGGCTGAAGCTTTCTTT.

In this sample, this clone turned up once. The CDR3 nucleotides are TGTGCCAGCAGTTTACTCCGTTCACCCCTCCACTTT. This encodes CASSLLRSPLHF. This chain links TRBV12-3 or TRBV12-4 with TRBJ1-6; D is undetermined. This CDR3 is 12 amino acids long. V lost 2 bases and J 9 bases, leaving 5 bases between the germline ends.

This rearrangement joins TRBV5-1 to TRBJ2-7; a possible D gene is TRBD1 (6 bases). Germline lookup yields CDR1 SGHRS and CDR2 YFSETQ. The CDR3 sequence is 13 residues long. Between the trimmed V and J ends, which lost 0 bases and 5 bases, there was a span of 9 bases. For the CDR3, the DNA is TGCGCCAGCAGCTTGGACAGGGACCACGAGCAGTACTTC. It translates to CASSLDRDHEQYF.

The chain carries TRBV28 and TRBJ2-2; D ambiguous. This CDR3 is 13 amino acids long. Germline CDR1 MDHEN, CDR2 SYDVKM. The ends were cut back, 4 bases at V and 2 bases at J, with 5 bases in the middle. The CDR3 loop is CASSYTNTGELFF. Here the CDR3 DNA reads TGTGCCAGCAGTTATACTAACACCGGGGAGCTGTTTTTT.

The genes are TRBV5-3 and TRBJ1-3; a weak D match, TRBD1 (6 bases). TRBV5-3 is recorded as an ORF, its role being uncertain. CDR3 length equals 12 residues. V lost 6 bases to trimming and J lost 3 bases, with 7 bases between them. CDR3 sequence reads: CARMTGGNTIYF. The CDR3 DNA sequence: TGTGCCAGAATGACAGGTGGAAACACCATATATTTT.

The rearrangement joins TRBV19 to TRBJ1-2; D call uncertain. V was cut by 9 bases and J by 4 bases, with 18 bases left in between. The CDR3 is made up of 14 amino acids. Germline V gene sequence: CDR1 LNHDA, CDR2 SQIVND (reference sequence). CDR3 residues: CASSGEGDLYGYTF. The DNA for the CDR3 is TGTGCCAGCTCCGGGGAGGGCGATCTCTATGGCTACACCTTC.

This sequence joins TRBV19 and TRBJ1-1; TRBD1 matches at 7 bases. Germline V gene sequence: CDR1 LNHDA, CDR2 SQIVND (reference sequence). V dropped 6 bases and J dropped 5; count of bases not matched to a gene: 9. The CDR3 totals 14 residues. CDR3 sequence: CASSRQGRMTEAFF. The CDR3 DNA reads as TGTGCCAGTAGCAGACAGGGTCGGATGACTGAAGCTTTCTTT.

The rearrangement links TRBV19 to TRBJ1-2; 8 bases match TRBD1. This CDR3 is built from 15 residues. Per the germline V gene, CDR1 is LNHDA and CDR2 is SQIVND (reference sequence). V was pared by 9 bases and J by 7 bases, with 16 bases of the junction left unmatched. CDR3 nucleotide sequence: TGTGCCAGCCGAGAGACAGGGGAGGTGGTTGGTGGCTACACCTTC. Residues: CASRETGEVVGGYTF.

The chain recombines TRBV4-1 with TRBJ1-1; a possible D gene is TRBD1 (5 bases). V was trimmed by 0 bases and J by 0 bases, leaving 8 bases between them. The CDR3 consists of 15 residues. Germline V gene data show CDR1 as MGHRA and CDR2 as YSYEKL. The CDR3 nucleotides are TGCGCCAGCAGCCAAGAAGGGGCCATGAACACTGAAGCTTTCTTT. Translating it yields CASSQEGAMNTEAFF.

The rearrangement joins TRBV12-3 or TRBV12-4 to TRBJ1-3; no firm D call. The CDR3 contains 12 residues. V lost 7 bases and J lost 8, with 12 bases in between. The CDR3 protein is CASNPTLDTIYF. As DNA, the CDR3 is TGTGCCAGCAACCCAACTTTGGACACCATATATTTT.

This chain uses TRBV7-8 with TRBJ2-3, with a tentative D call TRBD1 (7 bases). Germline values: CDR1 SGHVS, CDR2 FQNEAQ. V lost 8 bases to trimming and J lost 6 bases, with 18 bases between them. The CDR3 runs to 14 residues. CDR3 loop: CASSEGARGDTQYF. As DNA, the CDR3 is TGTGCCAGCTCGGAGGGGGCTAGAGGGGATACGCAGTATTTT.

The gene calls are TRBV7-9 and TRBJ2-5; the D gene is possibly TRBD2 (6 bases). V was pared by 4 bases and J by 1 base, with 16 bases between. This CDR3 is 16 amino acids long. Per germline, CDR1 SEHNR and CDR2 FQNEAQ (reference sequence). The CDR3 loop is CASSSILGLFQETQYF. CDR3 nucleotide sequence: TGTGCCAGCAGCTCGATTTTGGGACTGTTCCAAGAGACCCAGTACTTC.

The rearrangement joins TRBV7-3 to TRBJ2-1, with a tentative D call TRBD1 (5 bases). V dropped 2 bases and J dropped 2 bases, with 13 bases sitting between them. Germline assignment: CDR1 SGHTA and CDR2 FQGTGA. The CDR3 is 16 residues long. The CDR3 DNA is TGTGCCAGCAGCTTACTATCGTGGGGCGCCTACAATGAGCAGTTCTTC. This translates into CASSLLSWGAYNEQFF. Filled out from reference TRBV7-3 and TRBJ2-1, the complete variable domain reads GAGVSQTPSNKVTEKGKYVELRCDPISGHTALYWYRQSLGQGPEFLIYFQGTGAADDSGLPNDRFFAVRPEGSVSTLKIQRTERGDSAVYLCASSLLSWGAYNEQFFGPGTRLTVL.

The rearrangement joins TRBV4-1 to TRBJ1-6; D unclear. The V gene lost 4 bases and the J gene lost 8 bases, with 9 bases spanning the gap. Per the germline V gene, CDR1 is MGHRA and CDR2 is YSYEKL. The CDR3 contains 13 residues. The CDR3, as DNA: TGCGCCAGCAGCCCCCATCAGGATTCACCCCTCCACTTT. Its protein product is CASSPHQDSPLHF.